This passage covers 22 T cell receptor beta chains from one sample sequenced in a study of persistence of HIV-infected CD4 T cells. The libraries were made with immunoSEQ version 4 in survey mode. The repertoire was sequenced with immunoSEQ multiplex PCR; TCRdb's copy has only in-frame clones and lacks some. The table shows 37,000 or so clones, with 75% to 90% occurring only once. Lysates of CMV-infected fibroblasts at 10 ug/mL stimulated these cells. CD40L-negative CD69-negative CD45RO-high memory CD4+ T cells were sorted as populations depleted of antigen-responding cells. These receptors are not linked to any known antigen. Specimen: CD4+ T cells sorted from PBMCs after roughly 20-hour stimulation, collected from a patient who received antiretroviral therapy. Receptors originate from an adult man with HIV who was CMV-seropositive.

V and J are TRBV12-5 and TRBJ2-7; no clear D. Trimming pared 0 bases from V and 2 bases from J, leaving 17 bases between. The length of the CDR3 is 17 residues. Germline CDR1 is LGHNT and CDR2 is FRNRAP. CDR3 sequence (DNA): TGTGCTAGTGGTTTGGTACTCGGAACCCTTAACCCCTACGAGCAGTACTTC. Translated: CASGLVLGTLNPYEQYF.

The chain joins TRBV24-1 to TRBJ1-2; no definite D call. Germline V gene data show CDR1 as KGHDR and CDR2 as SFDVKD. CDR3 size: 12 residues. Trimming took off 0 bases at V and 4 bases at J, with 2 bases between the two ends. The CDR3 sequence is CATSDLGYGYTF. In DNA form, the CDR3 reads TGTGCCACCAGTGATTTGGGCTATGGCTACACCTTC.

The chain employs TRBV3-1 (or the pseudogene TRBV3-2) and TRBJ1-6, with D perhaps matching TRBD1 (5 bases). The CDR3 length is 15 residues. Germline V lookup: CDR1 LGHDT, CDR2 YNNKEL (reference sequence). With 3 bases removed from V and 6 bases from J, the gap between germline ends came to 12 bases. The CDR3 loop is CASSQGPSLNSPLHF. The CDR3 nucleotides read TGTGCCAGCAGCCAGGGGCCGTCTCTTAATTCACCCCTCCACTTT.

The chain carries TRBV5-1 and TRBJ1-2; D may be TRBD1 (6 bases). The V gene's germline CDR1 is SGHRS and CDR2 YFSETQ. CDR3 length: 14 amino acids. The V end was cut by 4 bases, the J end by 5 bases, with 15 bases between. The CDR3 reads CASSQGGGGYGYTF. DNA of the CDR3: TGCGCCAGCAGCCAAGGAGGGGGAGGATATGGCTACACCTTC.

V is TRBV27 and J is TRBJ2-7, with a possible D match to TRBD1 (6 bases). The ends were cut back, 6 bases at V and 4 bases at J, with 13 bases in the middle. The germline gives CDR1 MNHEY, CDR2 SMNVEV (reference sequence). This CDR3 region has 13 residues. The CDR3 nucleotides are TGTGCCAGCAGACCAACAGGGAATTACGAGCAGTACTTC. It specifies CASRPTGNYEQYF.

The chain links TRBV7-9 to TRBJ1-1; 10 nucleotides align to TRBD1. The CDR3 consists of 12 residues. Per germline, CDR1 SEHNR and CDR2 FQNEAQ (reference sequence). Trimming at V came to 5 bases and at J to 11 bases, leaving 5 bases not matched to a gene. The CDR3 DNA sequence: TGTGCCAGCAGCGGGGGGACAGGGGTCGCTTTCTTT. It specifies CASSGGTGVAFF.

This clone has just a few counts. Here the CDR3 reads CASTSRDRAYSPLHF. The CDR3 DNA sequence: TGTGCCAGCACCTCAAGGGACAGGGCCTATTCACCCCTCCACTTT. The chain is built from TRBV27 and TRBJ1-6, with 9 bases that match TRBD1. The germline gives CDR1 MNHEY, CDR2 SMNVEV (reference sequence). V dropped 7 bases and J dropped 8; count of bases not matched to a gene: 9. This CDR3 region has 15 residues.

The chain carries TRBV29-1 and TRBJ2-3; no definite D call. This CDR3 is 14 amino acids long. Looked up from germline, CDR1 is SQVTM and CDR2 is ANQGSEA. Trimming cost V 0 bases and J 2 bases, with 9 bases left between them. The DNA for the CDR3 is TGCAGCGTTGAAGATCGTCCTGCCACAGATACGCAGTATTTT. Amino acids: CSVEDRPATDTQYF.

The CDR3: CASSDKGTNTEAFF. The CDR3, as DNA: TGCGCCAGCAGTGATAAGGGGACGAACACTGAAGCTTTCTTT. The gene calls are TRBV10-2 and TRBJ1-1, with D possibly TRBD1 on 5 matching bases. V was shortened by 3 bases and J by 1 base, with 9 bases between the two germline ends. CDR3 length: 14 residues. Germline V gene lookup returns CDR1 WSHSY and CDR2 SAAADI.

The chain is built from TRBV7-3 and TRBJ2-2; D possibly uses TRBD1 or TRBD2 (5 bases each). Germline values: CDR1 SGHTA, CDR2 FQGTGA. This CDR3 spans 14 amino acids. Trimming stripped 4 bases from V and 6 bases from J, with 12 bases between. In DNA form, the CDR3 reads TGTGCCAGCAGCTCCCCCAGAGGGGCCGGGGAGCTGTTTTTT. This codes for CASSSPRGAGELFF.

The rearrangement links TRBV5-1 to TRBJ2-3; 10 bases map to TRBD1. The trim removed 0 bases at V and 2 bases at J, leaving 9 bases unmatched. The CDR3 spans 18 residues. Germline V gives CDR1 SGHRS, CDR2 YFSETQ. The CDR3 protein is CASSLAGTGVISTDTQYF. In DNA, the CDR3 is TGCGCCAGCAGCTTGGCAGGGACAGGGGTCATTTCCACAGATACGCAGTATTTT.

The V and J genes are TRBV10-1 and TRBJ1-1; D unresolved. V shed 6 bases and J shed 2 bases, with 10 bases lying between them. The CDR3 has 13 residues. CDR1 and CDR2 from the germline V gene are WNHNN and SYGVQD (reference sequence). The chain's CDR3 is CASRMAKNTEAFF. For the CDR3, the DNA is TGCGCCAGCAGAATGGCCAAAAACACTGAAGCTTTCTTT.

The CDR3 coding sequence is TGTGCCAGCAGTTCAGCCGGGGGTCAGCCCCAGCATTTT. Its protein product is CASSSAGGQPQHF. The chain links TRBV27 to TRBJ1-5, with D maybe TRBD1 (5 bases). Germline-derived CDR1 and CDR2 are MNHEY and SMNVEV (reference sequence). The V gene lost 4 bases and the J gene lost 6 bases, with 10 bases spanning the gap. The CDR3 has 13 residues.

The chain employs TRBV30 and TRBJ2-1; 13 nucleotides align to TRBD2. Germline V CDR1 and CDR2: GTSNPN, SVGIG (reference sequence). This CDR3 is built from 14 residues. V dropped 3 bases and J dropped 8; count of bases not matched to a gene: 4. CDR3 region: CAWRGTSGVYEQFF. CDR3 DNA sequence: TGTGCCTGGAGGGGGACTAGCGGGGTATATGAGCAGTTCTTC.

The V gene is TRBV10-1, the J gene TRBJ2-7; 7 bases align to TRBD1. The germline V gene encodes CDR1 WNHNN and CDR2 SYGVQD (reference sequence). The CDR3 has 13 amino acids. After removal of 5 bases from V and 3 bases from J, the junction contained 4 bases not matched to a gene. CDR3 protein: CASSPDRFYEQYF. The CDR3 DNA sequence: TGCGCCAGCAGTCCGGACAGGTTCTACGAGCAGTACTTC.

The chain couples TRBV6-5 to TRBJ2-7; D is unclear. V was shortened by 3 bases and J by 6 bases, with 12 bases between the two germline ends. The CDR3 runs 13 residues. Per germline, CDR1 MNHEY and CDR2 SVGAGI. This CDR3 is CASSYDELREQYF. The CDR3 region has the DNA TGTGCCAGCAGTTATGACGAGTTGCGCGAGCAGTACTTC.

The chain employs TRBV5-5 and TRBJ1-5; TRBD1 matches at 7 bases. The J segment lost 1 base and the V segment lost 1 base, leaving 5 bases of the junction unmatched. The CDR3 is 16 amino acids. CDR1 is SGHKS, CDR2 YYEKEE, per germline (reference sequence). CDR3 residues: CASSLSLGQSNQPQHF. The DNA of the CDR3 is TGTGCCAGCAGCTTGTCACTGGGACAGAGCAATCAGCCCCAGCATTTT.

With regard to this clone: This sample also contains other DNA sequences that code for the same CDR3. The chain is built from TRBV9 and TRBJ2-3; D perhaps matches TRBD2 (6 bases). Trimming took 0 bases from V and 3 from J, leaving 11 bases between them. Germline V lookup: CDR1 SGDLS, CDR2 YYNGEE. CDR3 length: 15 amino acids. This CDR3 is CASSVGGTPTDTQYF. The CDR3, as DNA: TGTGCCAGCAGCGTAGGCGGGACTCCTACAGATACGCAGTATTTT.

The gene calls are TRBV29-1 and TRBJ2-2; D remains ambiguous. This CDR3 is built from 12 residues. Per the germline V gene, CDR1 is SQVTM and CDR2 is ANQGSEA. V lost 4 bases and J lost 2, with 5 bases in between. The DNA of the CDR3 is TGCAGCGTTGCCTATAACACCGGGGAGCTGTTTTTT. Translating it yields CSVAYNTGELFF.

The rearrangement links TRBV4-1 to TRBJ1-1; D not resolved. This CDR3 is built from 16 residues. V lost 0 bases to trimming and J lost 0 bases, with 11 bases between them. Germline values: CDR1 MGHRA, CDR2 YSYEKL. CDR3 in amino acids: CASSQDYSRLNTEAFF. CDR3 sequence (DNA): TGCGCCAGCAGCCAAGATTACAGCCGGCTGAACACTGAAGCTTTCTTT.

The rearrangement uses TRBV5-5 and TRBJ2-2; D is perhaps TRBD1 (6 bases). Trimming shortened V by 4 bases and J by 5 bases, and 12 bases separated the two germline ends. The germline CDR1 and CDR2 sequences are SGHKS and YYEKEE (reference sequence). The CDR3 is 14 residues long. CDR3: CASSPGHNTGELFF. CDR3 sequence (DNA): TGTGCCAGCAGCCCGGGACACAATACCGGGGAGCTGTTTTTT.

The chain employs TRBV21-1 and TRBJ2-1; the table's D call, TRBD2, has no DNA check behind it. TRBV21-1 is tagged as a pseudogene. The CDR3 contains 14 residues. The CDR3 sequence: CASSRGGSYNEQFF. The CDR3 DNA reads as TGTGCCAGCAGTAGGGGGGGTTCTTACAATGAGCAGTTCTTC.